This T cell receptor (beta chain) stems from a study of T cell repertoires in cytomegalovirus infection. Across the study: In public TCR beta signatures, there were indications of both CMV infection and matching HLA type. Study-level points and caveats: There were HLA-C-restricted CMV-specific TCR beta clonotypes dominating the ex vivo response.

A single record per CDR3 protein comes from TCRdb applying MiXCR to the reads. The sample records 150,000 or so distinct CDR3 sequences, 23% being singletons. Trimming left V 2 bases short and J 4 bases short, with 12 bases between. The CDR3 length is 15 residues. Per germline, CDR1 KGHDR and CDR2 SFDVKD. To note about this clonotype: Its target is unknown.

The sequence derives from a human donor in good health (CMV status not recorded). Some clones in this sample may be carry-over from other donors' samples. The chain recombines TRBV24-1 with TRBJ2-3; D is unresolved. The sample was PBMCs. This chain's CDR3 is CATSDSSSGADTQYF. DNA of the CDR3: TGTGCCACCAGTGATTCCTCTTCCGGAGCAGATACGCAGTATTTT.